These T cell receptor beta chains were read from a single sample in a study of blood T cell repertoires in COVID-19. Sequencing was performed with immunoSEQ multiplex PCR; in TCRdb, only in-frame clones are kept and a portion is missing. Found here are more than 300,000 clones, about 89% of them singletons; the top ten hold around 6%. Input material: peripheral blood. The receptors originated from a woman in her fifties or sixties with COVID-19, enrolled during active disease. Both conserved end residues are part of each CDR3. The order of the fields is J gene, D gene, V gene, CDR3 protein, CDR3 DNA. The D gene is left open where the match is weak.

TRBJ2-5,TRBD1,TRBV7-2,CASSSRGSQETQYF,TGTGCCAGCAGCTCCAGGGGGAGTCAAGAGACCCAGTACTTC
TRBJ1-2,NA,TRBV13,CASSLGAPRDGYTF,TGTGCCAGCAGCTTGGGGGCTCCGAGGGACGGCTACACCTTC
TRBJ2-2,NA,TRBV7-2,CASSLRQSTGELFF,TGTGCCAGCAGCTTGAGACAATCCACCGGGGAGCTGTTTTTT
TRBJ2-7,TRBD1,TRBV6-5,CASSYSGQTSYEQYF,TGTGCCAGCAGTTACTCGGGACAGACTTCCTACGAGCAGTACTTC
TRBJ1-2,NA,TRBV7-2,CASSLPKPRYTF,TGTGCCAGCAGCTTACCGAAGCCTCGCTACACCTTC
TRBJ2-7,NA,TRBV9,CASSVAPWRAGFYEQYF,TGTGCCAGCAGCGTAGCTCCCTGGAGGGCAGGCTTCTACGAGCAGTACTTC
TRBJ1-2,NA,TRBV11-3,CASSLDQGTPYGYTF,TGTGCCAGCAGCTTAGATCAAGGGACACCTTATGGCTACACCTTC
TRBJ2-7,TRBD1,TRBV30,CAWSPRGLAYEQYF,TGTGCCTGGAGCCCCAGGGGGTTGGCCTACGAGCAGTACTTC
TRBJ2-1,TRBD2,TRBV6-1,CASSEPGLAVNEQFF,TGTGCCAGCAGTGAACCGGGACTAGCGGTCAATGAGCAGTTCTTC
TRBJ1-4,NA,TRBV4-1,CASSQEGAPTNEKLFF,TGCGCCAGCAGCCAAGAGGGGGCACCAACTAATGAAAAACTGTTTTTT